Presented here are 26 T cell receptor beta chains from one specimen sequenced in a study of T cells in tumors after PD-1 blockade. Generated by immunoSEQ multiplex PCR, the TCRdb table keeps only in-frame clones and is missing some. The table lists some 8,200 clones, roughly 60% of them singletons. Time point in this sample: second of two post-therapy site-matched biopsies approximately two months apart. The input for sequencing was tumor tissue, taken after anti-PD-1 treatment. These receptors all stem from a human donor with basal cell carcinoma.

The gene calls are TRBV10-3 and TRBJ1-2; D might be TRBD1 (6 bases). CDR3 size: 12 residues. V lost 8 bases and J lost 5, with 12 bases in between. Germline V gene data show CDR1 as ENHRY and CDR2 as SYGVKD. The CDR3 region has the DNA TGTGCCATCTGGATCACAGGGTATGGCTACACCTTC. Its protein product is CAIWITGYGYTF.

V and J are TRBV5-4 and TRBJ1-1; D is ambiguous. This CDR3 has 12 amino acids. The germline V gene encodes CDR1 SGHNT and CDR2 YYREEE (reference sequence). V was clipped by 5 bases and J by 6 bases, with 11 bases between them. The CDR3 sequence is CASSFGDAEAFF. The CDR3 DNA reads TGTGCCAGCAGTTTCGGGGATGCTGAAGCTTTCTTT.

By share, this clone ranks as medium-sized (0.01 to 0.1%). The CDR3 DNA follows: TGTGCCAGTAGTATAGGACAGGGTGGCAATCAGCCCCAGCATTTT. This codes for CASSIGQGGNQPQHF. The rearrangement joins TRBV19 to TRBJ1-5; 7 bases map to TRBD1. This CDR3 spans 15 amino acids. The junction had 2 bases not matched to a gene; V was cut back by 1 base and J by 2 bases. CDR1 is LNHDA and CDR2 is SQIVND in the germline V gene (reference sequence). Full variable domain (remainder filled in from reference TRBV19 and TRBJ1-5): DGGITQSPKYLFRKEGQNVTLSCEQNLNHDAMYWYRQDPGQGLRLIYYSQIVNDFQKGDIAEGYSVSREKKESFPLTVTSAQKNPTAFYLCASSIGQGGNQPQHFGDGTRLSIL.

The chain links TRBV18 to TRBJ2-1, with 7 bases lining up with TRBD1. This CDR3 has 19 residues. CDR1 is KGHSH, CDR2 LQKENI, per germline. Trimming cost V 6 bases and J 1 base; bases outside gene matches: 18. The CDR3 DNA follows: TGTGCCAGCTCGCCCCTACTGAGTAGGGGGCGAGTGTCCTACAATGAGCAGTTCTTC. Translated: CASSPLLSRGRVSYNEQFF.

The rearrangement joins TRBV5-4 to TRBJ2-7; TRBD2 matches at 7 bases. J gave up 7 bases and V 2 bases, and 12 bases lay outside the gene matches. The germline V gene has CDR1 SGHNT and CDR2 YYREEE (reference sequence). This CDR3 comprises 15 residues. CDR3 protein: CASSFPDRGEREQYF. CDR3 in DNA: TGTGCCAGCAGCTTTCCGGACCGGGGGGAGCGGGAGCAGTACTTC. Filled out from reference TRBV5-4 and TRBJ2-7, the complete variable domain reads ETGVTQSPTHLIKTRGQQVTLRCSSQSGHNTVSWYQQALGQGPQFIFQYYREEENGRGNFPPRFSGLQFPNYSSELNVNALELDDSALYLCASSFPDRGEREQYFGPGTRLTVT.

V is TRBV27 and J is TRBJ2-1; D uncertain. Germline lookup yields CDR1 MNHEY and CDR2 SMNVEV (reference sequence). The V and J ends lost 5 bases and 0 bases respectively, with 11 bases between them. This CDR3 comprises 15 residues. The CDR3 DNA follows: TGTGCCAGCAGTAGCAAAAGGAGCTCCTACAATGAGCAGTTCTTC. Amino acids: CASSSKRSSYNEQFF.

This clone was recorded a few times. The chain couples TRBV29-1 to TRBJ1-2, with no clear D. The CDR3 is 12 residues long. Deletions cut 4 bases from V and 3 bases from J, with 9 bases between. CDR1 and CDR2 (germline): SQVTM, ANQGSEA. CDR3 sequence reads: CSVVGVDYGYTF. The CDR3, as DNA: TGCAGCGTTGTCGGGGTTGACTATGGCTACACCTTC.

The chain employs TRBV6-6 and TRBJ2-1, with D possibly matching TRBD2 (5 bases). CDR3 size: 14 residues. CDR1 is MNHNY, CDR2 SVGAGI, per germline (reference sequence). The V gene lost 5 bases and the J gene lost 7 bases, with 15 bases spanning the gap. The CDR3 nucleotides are TGTGCCAGCAGTACGGGAAGTCCGCAAAATGAGCAGTTCTTC. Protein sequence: CASSTGSPQNEQFF.

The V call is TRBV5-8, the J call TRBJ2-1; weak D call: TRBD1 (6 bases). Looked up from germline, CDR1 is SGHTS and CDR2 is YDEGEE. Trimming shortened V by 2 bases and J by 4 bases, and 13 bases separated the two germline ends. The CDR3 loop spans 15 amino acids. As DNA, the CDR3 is TGTGCCAGCAGCTTACTGGGGGCGTTTTACAATGAGCAGTTCTTC. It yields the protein CASSLLGAFYNEQFF. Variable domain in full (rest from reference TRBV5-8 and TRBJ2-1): EAGVTQSPTHLIKTRGQQATLRCSPISGHTSVYWYQQALGLGLQFLLWYDEGEERNRGNFPPRFSGRQFPNYSSELNVNALELEDSALYLCASSLLGAFYNEQFFGPGTRLTVL.

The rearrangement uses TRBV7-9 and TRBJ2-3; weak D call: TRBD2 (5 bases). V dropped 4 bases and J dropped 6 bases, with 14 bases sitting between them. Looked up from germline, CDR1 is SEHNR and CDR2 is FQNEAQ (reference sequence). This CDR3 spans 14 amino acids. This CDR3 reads CASSWSPGRDTQYF. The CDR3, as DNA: TGTGCCAGCAGCTGGAGTCCGGGAAGGGATACGCAGTATTTT.

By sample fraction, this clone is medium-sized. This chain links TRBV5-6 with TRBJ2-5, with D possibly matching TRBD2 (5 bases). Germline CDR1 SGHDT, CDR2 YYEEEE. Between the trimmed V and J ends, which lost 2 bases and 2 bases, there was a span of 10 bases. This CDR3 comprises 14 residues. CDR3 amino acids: CASSFAGVQETQYF. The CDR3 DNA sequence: TGTGCCAGCAGCTTTGCCGGGGTTCAAGAGACCCAGTACTTC.

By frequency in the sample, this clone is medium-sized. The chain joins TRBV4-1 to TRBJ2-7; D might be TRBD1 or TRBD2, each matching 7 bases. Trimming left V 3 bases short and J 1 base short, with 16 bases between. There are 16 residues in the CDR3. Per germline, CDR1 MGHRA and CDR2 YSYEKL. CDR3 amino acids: CASSHPTGTTSYEQYF. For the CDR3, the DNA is TGCGCCAGCAGCCACCCGACAGGGACTACGTCCTACGAGCAGTACTTC.

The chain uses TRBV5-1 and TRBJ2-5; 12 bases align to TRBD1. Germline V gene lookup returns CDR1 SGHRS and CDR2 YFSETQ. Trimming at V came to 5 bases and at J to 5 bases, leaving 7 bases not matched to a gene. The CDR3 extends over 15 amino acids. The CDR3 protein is CASSSGQGAIETQYF. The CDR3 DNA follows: TGCGCCAGCAGTTCGGGACAGGGGGCTATCGAGACCCAGTACTTC. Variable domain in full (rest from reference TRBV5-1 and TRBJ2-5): KAGVTQTPRYLIKTRGQQVTLSCSPISGHRSVSWYQQTPGQGLQFLFEYFSETQRNKGNFPGRFSGRQFSNSRSEMNVSTLELGDSALYLCASSSGQGAIETQYFGPGTRLLVL.

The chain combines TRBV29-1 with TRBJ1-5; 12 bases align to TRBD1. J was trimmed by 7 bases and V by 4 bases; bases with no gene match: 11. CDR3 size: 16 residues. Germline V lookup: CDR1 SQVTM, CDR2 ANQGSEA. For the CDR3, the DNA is TGCAGCGTTGTTTCCGGGACAGGGGGCGGTAGGCAGCCCCAGCATTTT. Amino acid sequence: CSVVSGTGGGRQPQHF.

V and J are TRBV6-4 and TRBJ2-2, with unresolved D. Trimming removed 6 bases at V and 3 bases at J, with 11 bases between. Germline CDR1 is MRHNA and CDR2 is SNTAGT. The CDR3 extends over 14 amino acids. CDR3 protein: CASSFDGDTGELFF. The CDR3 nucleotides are TGTGCCAGCAGCTTTGACGGAGACACCGGGGAGCTGTTTTTT.

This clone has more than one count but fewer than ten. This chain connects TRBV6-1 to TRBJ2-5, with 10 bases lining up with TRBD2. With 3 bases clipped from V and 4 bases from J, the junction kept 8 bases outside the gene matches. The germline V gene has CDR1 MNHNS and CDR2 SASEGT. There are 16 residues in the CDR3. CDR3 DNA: TGTGCCAGCAGTGAGCCCTTCACTAGCGGGGTAGAGACCCAGTACTTC. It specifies CASSEPFTSGVETQYF.

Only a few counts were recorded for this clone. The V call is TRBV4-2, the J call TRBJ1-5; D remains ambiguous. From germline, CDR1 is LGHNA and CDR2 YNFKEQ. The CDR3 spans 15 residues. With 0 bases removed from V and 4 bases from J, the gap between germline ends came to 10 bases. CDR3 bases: TGTGCCAGCAGCCAAGATAGGAGGAGGAATCAGCCCCAGCATTTT. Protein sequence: CASSQDRRRNQPQHF.

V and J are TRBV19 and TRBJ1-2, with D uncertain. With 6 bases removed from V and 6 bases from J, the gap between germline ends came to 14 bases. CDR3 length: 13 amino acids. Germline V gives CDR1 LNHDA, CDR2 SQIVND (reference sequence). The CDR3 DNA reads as TGTGCCAGTAGACGAGAGGCCCCCGATGGCTACACCTTC. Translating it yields CASRREAPDGYTF.

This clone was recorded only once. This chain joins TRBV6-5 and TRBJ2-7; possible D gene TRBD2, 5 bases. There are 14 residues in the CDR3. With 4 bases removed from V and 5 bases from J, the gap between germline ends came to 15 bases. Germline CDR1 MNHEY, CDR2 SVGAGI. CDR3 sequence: CASSSGGSGNEQYF. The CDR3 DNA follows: TGTGCCAGCAGTTCGGGCGGATCCGGGAACGAGCAGTACTTC.

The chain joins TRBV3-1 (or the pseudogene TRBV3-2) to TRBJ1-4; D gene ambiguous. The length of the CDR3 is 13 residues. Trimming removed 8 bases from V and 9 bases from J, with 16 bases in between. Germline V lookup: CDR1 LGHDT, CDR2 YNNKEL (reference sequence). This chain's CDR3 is CASGLEDGKKLFF. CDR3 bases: TGTGCCAGCGGTTTAGAGGATGGGAAAAAACTGTTTTTT.

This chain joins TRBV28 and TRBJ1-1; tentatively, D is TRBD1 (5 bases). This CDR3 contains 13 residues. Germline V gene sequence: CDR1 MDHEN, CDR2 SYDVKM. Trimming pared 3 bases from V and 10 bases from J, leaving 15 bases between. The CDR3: CASSLLQGNAAFF. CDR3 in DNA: TGTGCCAGCAGTTTGCTCCAGGGTAATGCAGCTTTCTTT.

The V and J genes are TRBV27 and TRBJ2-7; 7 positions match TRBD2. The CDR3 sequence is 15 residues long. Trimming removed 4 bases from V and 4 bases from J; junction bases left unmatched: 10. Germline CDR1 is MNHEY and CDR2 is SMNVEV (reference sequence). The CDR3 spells CASSWGMSGTYEQYF. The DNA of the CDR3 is TGTGCCAGCAGTTGGGGGATGAGCGGGACTTACGAGCAGTACTTC.

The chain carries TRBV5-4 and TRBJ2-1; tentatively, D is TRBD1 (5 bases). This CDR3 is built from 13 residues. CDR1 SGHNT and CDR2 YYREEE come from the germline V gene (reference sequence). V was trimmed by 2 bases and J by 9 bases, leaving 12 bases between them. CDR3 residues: CASSFTQGVEQFF. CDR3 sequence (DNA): TGTGCCAGCAGCTTTACCCAGGGTGTTGAGCAGTTCTTC.

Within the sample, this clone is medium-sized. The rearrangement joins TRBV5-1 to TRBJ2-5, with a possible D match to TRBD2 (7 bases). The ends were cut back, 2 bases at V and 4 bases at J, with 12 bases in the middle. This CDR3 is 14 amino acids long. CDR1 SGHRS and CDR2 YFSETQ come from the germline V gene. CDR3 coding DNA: TGCGCCAGCAGCTTACGGGGGGCAGGAGAGACCCAGTACTTC. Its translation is CASSLRGAGETQYF. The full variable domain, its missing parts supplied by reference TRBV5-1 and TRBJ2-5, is KAGVTQTPRYLIKTRGQQVTLSCSPISGHRSVSWYQQTPGQGLQFLFEYFSETQRNKGNFPGRFSGRQFSNSRSEMNVSTLELGDSALYLCASSLRGAGETQYFGPGTRLLVL.

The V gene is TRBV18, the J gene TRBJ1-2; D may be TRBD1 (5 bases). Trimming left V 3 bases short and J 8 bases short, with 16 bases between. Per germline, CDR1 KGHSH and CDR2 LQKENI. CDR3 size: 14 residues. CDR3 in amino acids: CASSPTTDAMGYTF. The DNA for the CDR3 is TGTGCCAGCTCACCGACGACAGACGCTATGGGCTACACCTTC.

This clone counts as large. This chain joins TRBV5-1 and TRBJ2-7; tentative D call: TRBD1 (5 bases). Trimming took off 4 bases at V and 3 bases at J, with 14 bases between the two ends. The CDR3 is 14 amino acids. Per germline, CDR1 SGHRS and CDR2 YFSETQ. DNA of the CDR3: TGCGCCAGCAGCCCAACTCAGGGTAACTACGAGCAGTACTTC. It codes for CASSPTQGNYEQYF.